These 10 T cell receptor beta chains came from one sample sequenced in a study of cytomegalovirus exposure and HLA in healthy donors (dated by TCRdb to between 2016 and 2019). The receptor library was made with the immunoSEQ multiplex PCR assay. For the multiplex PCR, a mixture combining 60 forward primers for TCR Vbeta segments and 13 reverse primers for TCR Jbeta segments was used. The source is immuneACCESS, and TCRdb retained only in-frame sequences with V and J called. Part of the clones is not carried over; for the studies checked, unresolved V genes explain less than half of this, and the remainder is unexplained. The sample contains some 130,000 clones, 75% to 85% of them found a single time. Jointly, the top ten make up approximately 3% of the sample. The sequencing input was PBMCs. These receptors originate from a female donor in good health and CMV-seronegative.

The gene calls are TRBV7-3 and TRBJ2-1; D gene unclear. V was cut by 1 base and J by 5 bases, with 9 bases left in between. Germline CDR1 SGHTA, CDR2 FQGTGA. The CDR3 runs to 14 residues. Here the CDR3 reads CASSLSGSNNEQFF. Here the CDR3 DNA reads TGTGCCAGCAGCTTAAGTGGTAGCAACAATGAGCAGTTCTTC.

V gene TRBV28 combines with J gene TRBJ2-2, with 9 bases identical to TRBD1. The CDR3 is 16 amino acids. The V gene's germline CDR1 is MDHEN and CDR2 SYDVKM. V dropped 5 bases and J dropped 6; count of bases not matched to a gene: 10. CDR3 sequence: CASSTLGQGKPGELFF. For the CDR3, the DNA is TGTGCCAGCAGTACCTTGGGACAGGGAAAACCCGGGGAGCTGTTTTTT.

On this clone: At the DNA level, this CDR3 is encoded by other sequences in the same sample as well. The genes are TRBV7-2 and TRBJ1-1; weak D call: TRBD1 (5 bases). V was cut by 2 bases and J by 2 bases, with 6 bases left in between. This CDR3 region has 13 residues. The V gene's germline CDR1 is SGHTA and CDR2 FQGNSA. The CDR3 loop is CASSLQGNTEAFF. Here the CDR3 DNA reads TGTGCCAGCAGCTTACAGGGAAACACTGAAGCTTTCTTT. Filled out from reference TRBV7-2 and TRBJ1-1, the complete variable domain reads GAGVSQSPSNKVTEKGKDVELRCDPISGHTALYWYRQSLGQGLEFLIYFQGNSAPDKSGLPSDRFSAERTGGSVSTLTIQRTQQEDSAVYLCASSLQGNTEAFFGQGTRLTVV.

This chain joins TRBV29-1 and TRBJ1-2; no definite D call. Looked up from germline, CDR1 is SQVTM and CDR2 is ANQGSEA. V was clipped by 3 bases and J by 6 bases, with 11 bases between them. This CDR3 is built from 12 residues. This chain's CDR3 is CSVESGEHGYTF. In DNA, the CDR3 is TGCAGCGTTGAGTCTGGGGAGCATGGCTACACCTTC.

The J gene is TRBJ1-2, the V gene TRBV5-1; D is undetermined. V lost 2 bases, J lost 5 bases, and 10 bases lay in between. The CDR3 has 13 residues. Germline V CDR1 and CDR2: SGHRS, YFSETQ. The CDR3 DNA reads TGCGCCAGCAGCTTTTCTCTGACTTATGGCTACACCTTC. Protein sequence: CASSFSLTYGYTF.

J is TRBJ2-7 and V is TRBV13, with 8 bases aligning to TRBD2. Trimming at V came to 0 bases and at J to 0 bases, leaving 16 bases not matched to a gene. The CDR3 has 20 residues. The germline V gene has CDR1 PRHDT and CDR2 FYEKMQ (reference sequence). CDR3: CASSLGRAGRGARGSYEQYF. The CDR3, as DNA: TGTGCCAGCAGCTTAGGCCGCGCGGGGCGGGGGGCCCGGGGCTCCTACGAGCAGTACTTC.

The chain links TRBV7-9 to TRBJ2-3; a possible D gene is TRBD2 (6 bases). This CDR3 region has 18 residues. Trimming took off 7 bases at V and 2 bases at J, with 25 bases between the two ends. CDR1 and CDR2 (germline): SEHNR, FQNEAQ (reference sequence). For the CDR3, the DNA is TGTGCCAGCACCTCATGGCGGGGTACCCTGGAGGCCACAGATACGCAGTATTTT. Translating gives CASTSWRGTLEATDTQYF.

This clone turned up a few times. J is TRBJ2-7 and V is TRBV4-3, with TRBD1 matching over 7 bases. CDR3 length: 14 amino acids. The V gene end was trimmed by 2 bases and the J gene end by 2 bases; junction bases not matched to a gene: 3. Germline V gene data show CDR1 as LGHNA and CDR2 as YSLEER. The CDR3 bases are TGCGCCAGCAGCCAATGGACAGGTGCCTACGAGCAGTACTTC. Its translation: CASSQWTGAYEQYF.

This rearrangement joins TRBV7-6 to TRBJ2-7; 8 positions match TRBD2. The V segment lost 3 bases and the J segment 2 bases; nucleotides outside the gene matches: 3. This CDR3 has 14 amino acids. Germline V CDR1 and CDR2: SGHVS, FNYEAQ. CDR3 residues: CASSFGAGAYEQYF. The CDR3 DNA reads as TGTGCCAGCAGCTTTGGAGCGGGAGCCTACGAGCAGTACTTC.

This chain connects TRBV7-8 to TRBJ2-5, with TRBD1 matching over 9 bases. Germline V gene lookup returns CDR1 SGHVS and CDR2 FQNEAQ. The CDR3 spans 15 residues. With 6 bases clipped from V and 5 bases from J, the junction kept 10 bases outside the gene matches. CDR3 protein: CASSPGQGGHETQYF. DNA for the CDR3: TGTGCCAGCAGTCCGGGACAGGGAGGACACGAGACCCAGTACTTC.